Listed below are T cell receptor beta chains from one sample, sequenced in a study of early T cells in non-severe SARS-CoV-2 infection. TCRdb ran MiXCR on the 5' RACE reads and lists one entry per CDR3 protein. In the table there are tens of thousands of distinct CDR3 sequences, 8% to 9% of which are singletons. The sequenced sample was whole blood. These receptors originate from an adult who was a healthcare worker with PCR-confirmed SARS-CoV-2 infection or an uninfected control (not recorded which). Each CDR3 is given without its conserved first and last residue. The order of the fields is D gene, V gene, J gene, CDR3 protein. The D gene is left open where the match is weak.

-	TRBV28	TRBJ2-2	ASSPINTGELF
-	TRBV24-1	TRBJ2-1	ATSDFTGEQF
TRBD1	TRBV29-1	TRBJ2-5	SAANRGMETQY
TRBD2	TRBV20-1	TRBJ2-7	SARKLAGEQY
-	TRBV20-1	TRBJ2-2	SARIWGKNTGELF
-	TRBV12-3/TRBV12-4	TRBJ2-7	ASSLGGSGYEQY
-	TRBV19	TRBJ1-5	ASSISRPPNQAQH
TRBD1	TRBV6-6	TRBJ2-4	ASSYSSPGQGRVNIQY
-	TRBV20-1	TRBJ1-2	SATEKGNYGYT
-	TRBV12-3/TRBV12-4	TRBJ2-2	ASSLAGRRIGELF
-	TRBV29-1	TRBJ2-2	SVERIADNTGELF
-	TRBV6-1	TRBJ1-1	ASSLMGRTEAF
-	TRBV7-3	TRBJ2-1	ASSQAGGFHNEQF
TRBD1	TRBV4-3	TRBJ2-3	ASSQDGQGTTDTQY